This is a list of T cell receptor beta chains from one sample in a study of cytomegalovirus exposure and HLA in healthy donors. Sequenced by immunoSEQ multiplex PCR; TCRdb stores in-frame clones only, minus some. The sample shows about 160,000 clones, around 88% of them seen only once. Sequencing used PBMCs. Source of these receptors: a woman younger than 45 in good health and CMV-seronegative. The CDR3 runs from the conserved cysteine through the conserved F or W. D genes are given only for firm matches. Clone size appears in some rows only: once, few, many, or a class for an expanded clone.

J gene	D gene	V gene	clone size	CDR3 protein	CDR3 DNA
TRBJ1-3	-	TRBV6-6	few	CASSSGSSGNTIYF	TGTGCCAGCAGTTCAGGGTCCTCTGGAAACACCATATATTTT
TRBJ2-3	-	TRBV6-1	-	CASSEARPPDTQYF	TGTGCCAGCAGTGAAGCGAGGCCCCCAGATACGCAGTATTTT
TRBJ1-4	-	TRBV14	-	CASSPVPGGEKLFF	TGTGCCAGCAGCCCGGTCCCGGGTGGGGAAAAACTGTTTTTT
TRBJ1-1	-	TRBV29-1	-	CSVEGGTDRRGTEAFF	TGCAGCGTTGAGGGGGGAACCGACCGCCGAGGGACTGAAGCTTTCTTT
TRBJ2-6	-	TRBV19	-	CASSIFGGSGANVLTF	TGTGCCAGTAGTATATTTGGAGGCTCTGGGGCCAACGTCCTGACTTTC
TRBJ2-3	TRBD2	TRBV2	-	CASRRGLAVTSTDTQYF	TGTGCCAGCAGAAGGGGACTAGCGGTTACTAGCACAGATACGCAGTATTTT
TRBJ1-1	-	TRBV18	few	CASSPYSGQTEAFF	TGTGCCAGCTCACCGTACTCTGGGCAGACTGAAGCTTTCTTT
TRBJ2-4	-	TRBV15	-	CATSSPGRLAKNIQYF	TGTGCCACCAGCAGTCCAGGGCGTCTAGCCAAAAACATTCAGTACTTC
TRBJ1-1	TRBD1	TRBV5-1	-	CASSSRDRDGDTEAFF	TGCGCCAGCAGCTCCAGGGACAGGGATGGGGACACTGAAGCTTTCTTT
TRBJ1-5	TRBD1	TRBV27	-	CASSLRTGQNQPQHF	TGTGCCAGCAGTTTGAGGACAGGTCAAAATCAGCCCCAGCATTTT
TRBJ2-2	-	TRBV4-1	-	CASSQEYRVDTGELFF	TGCGCCAGCAGCCAAGAATATCGGGTCGACACCGGGGAGCTGTTTTTT
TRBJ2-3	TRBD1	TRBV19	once	CASSIDGRGLADTQYF	TGTGCCAGTAGTATAGATGGCAGGGGGTTGGCAGATACGCAGTATTTT
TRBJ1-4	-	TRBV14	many	CASSQIMGKGDEKLFF	TGTGCCAGCAGCCAAATCATGGGAAAAGGGGATGAAAAACTGTTTTTT
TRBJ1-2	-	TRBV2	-	CASSDGNPNGYTF	TGTGCCAGCAGTGACGGGAACCCCAACGGCTACACCTTC
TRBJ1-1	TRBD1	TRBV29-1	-	CSAGGPLNTEAFF	TGCAGCGCAGGGGGACCGCTGAACACTGAAGCTTTCTTT
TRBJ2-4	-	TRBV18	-	CASSPLGAGGDIQYF	TGTGCCAGCTCACCATTGGGCGCCGGAGGGGACATTCAGTACTTC
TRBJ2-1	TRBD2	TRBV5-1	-	CASYGGLAGAKGNEQFF	TGCGCCTCCTATGGGGGACTAGCGGGAGCGAAAGGAAATGAGCAGTTCTTC
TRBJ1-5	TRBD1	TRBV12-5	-	CASGTGQGGNQPQHF	TGTGCTAGTGGTACCGGACAGGGGGGTAATCAGCCCCAGCATTTT
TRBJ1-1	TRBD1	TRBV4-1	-	CASSQDPTGVWAANTEAFF	TGCGCCAGCAGCCAAGATCCTACAGGGGTTTGGGCGGCGAACACTGAAGCTTTCTTT
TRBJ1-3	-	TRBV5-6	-	CASSLGGRSYSGNTIYF	TGTGCCAGCAGCTTGGGAGGGAGGTCTTACTCTGGAAACACCATATATTTT
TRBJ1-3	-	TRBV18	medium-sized	CASSPLRSSGNTIYF	TGTGCCAGCTCACCACTAAGGAGTTCTGGAAACACCATATATTTT
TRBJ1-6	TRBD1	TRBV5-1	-	CASSSDRGHGSPLHF	TGCGCCAGCAGCTCCGACAGGGGGCACGGATCACCCCTCCACTTT
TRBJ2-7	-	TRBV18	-	CASSPVPGTRDYEQYF	TGTGCCAGCTCACCAGTCCCCGGGACACGGGACTACGAGCAGTACTTC
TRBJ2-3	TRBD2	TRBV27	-	CASTLRGGRSTDTQYF	TGTGCCAGCACCCTCCGGGGGGGGCGGAGCACAGATACGCAGTATTTT
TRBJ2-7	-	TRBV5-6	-	CASSLGPADSYEQYF	TGTGCCAGCAGCTTGGGGCCTGCGGACTCCTACGAGCAGTACTTC
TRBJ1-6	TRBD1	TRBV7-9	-	CASSLRTGTVFNSPLHF	TGTGCCAGCAGCCTCCGTACCGGGACAGTCTTTAATTCACCCCTCCACTTT
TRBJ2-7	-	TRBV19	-	CASQQTGSEQYF	TGTGCCAGCCAGCAAACAGGGTCCGAGCAGTACTTC
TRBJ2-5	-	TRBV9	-	CASSAPRGSETQYF	TGTGCCAGCAGCGCCCCTAGGGGATCAGAGACCCAGTACTTC
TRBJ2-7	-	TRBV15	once	CATSRDWAGSYEQYF	TGTGCCACCAGCAGAGATTGGGCGGGGTCCTACGAGCAGTACTTC
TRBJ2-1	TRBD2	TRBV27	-	CASSRPRAGGPGEQFF	TGTGCCAGCAGTAGGCCAAGGGCGGGAGGGCCGGGTGAGCAGTTCTTC
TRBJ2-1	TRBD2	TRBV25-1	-	CASSEREGLSSYNEQFF	TGTGCCAGCAGTGAACGGGAGGGGCTAAGCTCCTACAATGAGCAGTTCTTC
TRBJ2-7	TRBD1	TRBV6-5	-	CASTPGTGNEQYF	TGTGCCAGCACCCCCGGGACAGGGAACGAGCAGTACTTC
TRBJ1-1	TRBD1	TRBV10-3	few	CAIRRDSEAFF	TGTGCCATCAGAAGGGACAGTGAAGCTTTCTTT
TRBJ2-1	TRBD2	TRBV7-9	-	CASSLSGGRKDEQFF	TGTGCCAGCAGCTTATCGGGGGGGAGAAAGGATGAGCAGTTCTTC
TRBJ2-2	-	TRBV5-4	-	CASSLGTANTGELFF	TGTGCCAGCAGCTTGGGGACAGCGAACACCGGGGAGCTGTTTTTT
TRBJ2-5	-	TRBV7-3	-	CASSLNREETQYF	TGTGCCAGCAGCTTAAACAGGGAGGAGACCCAGTACTTC
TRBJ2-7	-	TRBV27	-	CASSPRGGLVQYF	TGTGCCAGCAGTCCCCGTGGAGGGCTCGTGCAGTACTTC
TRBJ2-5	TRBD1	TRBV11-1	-	CASSPDRGAETQYF	TGTGCCAGCAGCCCCGACAGGGGGGCAGAGACCCAGTACTTC
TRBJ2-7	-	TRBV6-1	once	CASSLYGGYEQYF	TGTGCCAGCAGTCTCTACGGAGGATACGAGCAGTACTTC
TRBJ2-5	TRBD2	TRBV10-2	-	CASSESLAGGHETQYF	TGCGCCAGCAGTGAGTCGCTAGCGGGGGGGCACGAGACCCAGTACTTC
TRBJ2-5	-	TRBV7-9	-	CASSFGRRVNQETQYF	TGTGCCAGCAGCTTTGGTAGGAGGGTGAACCAAGAGACCCAGTACTTC